Sequencing of this T cell receptor (beta chain) was carried out in a study of shared clonotypes between healthy human individuals. Details on this clone: Antigen specificity is unknown.

Germline CDR1 and CDR2: SNHLY and FYNNEI. The CDR3 has 14 residues. J gave up 4 bases and V 5 bases, and 4 bases lay outside the gene matches. The protocol was immunoSEQ multiplex PCR, while the TCRdb copy is restricted to in-frame clones and leaves out a portion. The sample includes 2.3 million or so clones, 80% to 95% seen only once; the top ten take about 0.37%. Broader study findings: Rarefaction revealed incomplete sorted-subset sequencing despite large depth.

The chain links TRBV2 to TRBJ1-1; 10 bases map to TRBD1. Sequenced sample: naive CD4+ T cells from PBMCs. Specified subset: CD45RA+ positively selected. The clonotype originates from a man aged 18 to 30 in good health. Some clones in this sample may be carry-over from other donors' samples. Written as DNA, the CDR3 is TGTGCCAGCAGTCGGAGACAGGGGGCCACTGAAGCTTTCTTT. It is translated as CASSRRQGATEAFF.